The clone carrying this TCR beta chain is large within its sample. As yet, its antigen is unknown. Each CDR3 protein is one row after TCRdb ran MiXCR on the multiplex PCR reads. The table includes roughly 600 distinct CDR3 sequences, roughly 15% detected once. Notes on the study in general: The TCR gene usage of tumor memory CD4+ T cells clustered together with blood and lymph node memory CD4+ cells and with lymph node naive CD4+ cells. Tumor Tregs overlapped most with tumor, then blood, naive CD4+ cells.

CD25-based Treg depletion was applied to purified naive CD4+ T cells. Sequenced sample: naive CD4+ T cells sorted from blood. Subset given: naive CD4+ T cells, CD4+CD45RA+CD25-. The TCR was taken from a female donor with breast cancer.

The CDR3 loop is CASRRDREVGYTF. The CDR3 DNA is TGTGCCAGCAGGCGGGACAGGGAAGTGGGCTACACCTTC. The chain has TRBV12-3 or TRBV12-4 and TRBJ1-2; 9 positions match TRBD1. Trimming took 6 bases from V and 8 from J; bases not matched to a gene: 7. This CDR3 has 13 residues.